This TCR beta chain emerged from a study of identical twins (dated by TCRdb to about 2016). Background on the whole study: The study deep-sequenced TCR alpha and beta repertoires from monozygotic twins, unrelated adults of various ages and cord blood to test whether fetal clonotypes persist. Replicate twin experiments were performed at different times using different library preparation protocols to rule out contamination. Study-wide findings and limitations: Abundant cord blood beta clonotypes carried fewer insertions; young adult naive repertoires showed a weaker similar trend, while memory repertoires showed none. Zero-insertion analyses could be partly confounded by invariant T cells such as MAIT and iNKT, although diverse VJ usage argued against such confounding for most clonotypes. Compared with coincidental sharing between unrelated individuals, out-of-frame TCR alpha sequences shared between twins had an excess of sequences with low generation probability. In beta out-of-frame sequences, excess twin sharing was weaker, because having fewer shared sequences lowered the signal-to-noise ratio. Because the same donors could not be followed over many years, the conclusions relied on cross-sectional statistical analysis. Out-of-frame TCR alpha sharing in monozygotic twins was systematically underestimated by recombination models, whereas sharing between unrelated individuals was in agreement with the recombination models.

The CDR3 has 16 amino acids, counting the end cysteine and phenylalanine. Here the CDR3 DNA is all that survives: 48 bases in frame from base 1. About this clonotype itself: Its antigen is still unknown. Per-base quality was not reported, and no clone a single base away is much larger than it.

Every donor was a healthy Caucasian. The protocol used for the library was 5' RACE. Sequencing used an Illumina HiSeq 2000. Template switching added a universal primer binding site, and the final cDNA carried a unique molecular identifier that allowed TCR cDNA molecules to be counted accurately. Specific primers in the conserved constant-segment region were used to synthesize first-strand cDNA for TCR alpha and beta chains. To control for contamination, each cDNA library was double barcoded with a SMART-Mk sample barcode plus Illumina barcodes. TruSeq adapter sequences, together with Illumina sample barcodes, were added in two successive PCR steps. TCR alpha and beta cDNA libraries were sequenced on the Illumina HiSeq platform with custom primers. On the study's bioinformatics: Raw reads were processed with MiGEC to extract unique molecular identifiers, and MiXCR was used to determine CDR3 positions. Recombination models were inferred per individual with the repgenHMM and IGoR tools using an EM algorithm. The analysis of shared clonotypes was done with the tcR package in R, with sharing normalized by the product of cloneset sizes. To study raw recombination without the effects of thymic and clonal selection, out-of-frame nonproductive sequences were analyzed. The raw public reads went through TCRdb reprocessing: fastp at Q25, MiXCR clone calling, in-frame beta chains kept. CDR3 protein duplicates are merged, each entry listing the most common genes and DNA. These V and J calls originate from TCRdb's pipeline instead of the authors' own analysis. In this sample the table shows 1,800,000 or so distinct CDR3 sequences, roughly 35% of which occur a single time. About 0.25% of the sample comes from the top ten.

The source of this sequence is a newborn girl in good health. The source material was cord blood. The chain is made from TRBV21-1 and TRBJ2-3; TRBD1 is the table's D call, not checked against the DNA. TRBV21-1 counts as a pseudogene. The DNA sequence reads TGTGCCAGCAGCAAAGGCGGAGGGGGTAGCACAGATACGCAGTATTTT. This codes for CASSKGGGGSTDTQYF.